The 16 T cell receptor beta chains below come from one sample, sequenced in a study of long-term antiretroviral therapy in people with HIV. The libraries were made with immunoSEQ v3.0 at survey level. Produced via immunoSEQ multiplex PCR; TCRdb's table is partial and in-frame only. The data hold approximately 20,000 clones, with around three quarters observed a single time. The specimen comprised unsorted PBMCs, sampled 2.2 years after starting antiretroviral therapy. The receptors stem from a man aged 45-65 years with HIV.

This chain connects TRBV7-7 to TRBJ2-7, with 13 bases that match TRBD2. The V gene end was trimmed by 5 bases and the J gene end by 1 base; junction bases not matched to a gene: 2. Germline values: CDR1 SSHAT, CDR2 FNYEAQ (reference sequence). The CDR3 is 15 amino acids. The CDR3, as DNA: TGTGCCAGCAGCCCGGGACTAGCGGGGTCCTACGAGCAGTACTTC. Amino acid sequence: CASSPGLAGSYEQYF.

In its sample, this clone was seen a few times. The chain uses TRBV7-9 and TRBJ2-3, with TRBD2 identical over 9 bases. CDR1 and CDR2 from the germline V gene are SEHNR and FQNEAQ (reference sequence). V dropped 5 bases and J dropped 2; count of bases not matched to a gene: 5. The CDR3 spans 15 residues. CDR3 region: CASSVTSGVTDTQYF. Here the CDR3 DNA reads TGTGCCAGCAGCGTGACTAGCGGAGTCACAGATACGCAGTATTTT. Drawing the rest from reference TRBV7-9 and TRBJ2-3, the complete variable domain is DTGVSQNPRHKITKRGQNVTFRCDPISEHNRLYWYRQTLGQGPEFLTYFQNEAQLEKSRLLSDRFSAERPKGSFSTLEIQRTEQGDSAMYLCASSVTSGVTDTQYFGPGTRLTVL.

V gene TRBV4-3 combines with J gene TRBJ1-2; 10 nucleotides agree with TRBD1. The V gene's germline CDR1 is LGHNA and CDR2 YSLEER. This CDR3 is 16 amino acids long. With 6 bases clipped from V and 0 bases from J, the junction kept 7 bases outside the gene matches. The CDR3 DNA follows: TGCGCCAGCAGTTACCGGGACAGGGGACCTAACTATGGCTACACCTTC. Residues: CASSYRDRGPNYGYTF.

This chain links TRBV7-2 with TRBJ2-3; 9 bases fit TRBD2. Germline lookup yields CDR1 SGHTA and CDR2 FQGNSA. This CDR3 comprises 17 residues. Losses at the gene ends were 2 bases for V and 3 bases for J; bases not matched to a gene: 9. Here the CDR3 reads CASSLYGAGGTTDTQYF. CDR3 DNA: TGTGCCAGCAGCTTATACGGGGCGGGAGGGACTACAGATACGCAGTATTTT.

The sample holds a few counts of this clone. The rearrangement links TRBV29-1 to TRBJ1-2, with 9 bases lining up with TRBD1. Looked up from germline, CDR1 is SQVTM and CDR2 is ANQGSEA. This CDR3 has 13 amino acids. The junction had 5 bases not matched to a gene; V was cut back by 2 bases and J by 7 bases. CDR3 nucleotides: TGCAGCGTTGAATGGGACAGGGAATCTGGCTACACCTTC. This sequence encodes CSVEWDRESGYTF.

The DNA of the CDR3 is TGTGCCAGTAGTCCCGTAGCGGGACCCTACAATGAGCAGTTCTTC. It specifies CASSPVAGPYNEQFF. The chain is built from TRBV19 and TRBJ2-1; 8 positions match TRBD2. The CDR3 is made up of 15 amino acids. Germline CDR1 is LNHDA and CDR2 is SQIVND (reference sequence). J was trimmed by 2 bases and V by 5 bases; bases with no gene match: 5.

The V and J genes are TRBV27 and TRBJ1-5, with 8 positions matching TRBD1. V gave up 5 bases and J gave up 7 bases; unmatched junction bases: 13. CDR3 length: 16 residues. Germline V gene lookup returns CDR1 MNHEY and CDR2 SMNVEV (reference sequence). The CDR3 DNA sequence: TGTGCCAGCAGTCCGGGACAGGTACCAATGGCCCAGCCCCAGCATTTT. Encoded protein: CASSPGQVPMAQPQHF.

In this sample, this clone turned up a few times. The chain has TRBV5-6 and TRBJ2-7; 10 nucleotides match TRBD1. There are 14 residues in the CDR3. The J segment lost 4 bases and the V segment lost 0 bases, leaving 1 base of the junction unmatched. Germline CDR1 is SGHDT and CDR2 is YYEEEE. CDR3 nucleotide sequence: TGTGCCAGCAGCTTGGGGGACAGGGGATACGAGCAGTACTTC. This sequence encodes CASSLGDRGYEQYF. The full variable domain, with the rest looked up from reference TRBV5-6 and TRBJ2-7, is DAGVTQSPTHLIKTRGQQVTLRCSPKSGHDTVSWYQQALGQGPQFIFQYYEEEERQRGNFPDRFSGHQFPNYSSELNVNALLLGDSALYLCASSLGDRGYEQYFGPGTRLTVT.

The chain links TRBV28 to TRBJ2-4, with TRBD1 matching over 10 bases. There are 15 residues in the CDR3. CDR1 and CDR2 from the germline V gene are MDHEN and SYDVKM. After removal of 2 bases from V and 6 bases from J, the junction contained 4 bases not matched to a gene. For the CDR3, the DNA is TGTGCCAGCAGTTTACGGACAGGGGGAGGAAACATTCAGTACTTC. Its translation is CASSLRTGGGNIQYF.

V and J are TRBV28 and TRBJ1-3; D may be TRBD1 (6 bases). This CDR3 is 14 amino acids long. V was cut by 6 bases and J by 1 base, with 10 bases left in between. Germline CDR1 MDHEN, CDR2 SYDVKM. The CDR3 region is CASRQTGSGNTIYF. CDR3 in DNA: TGTGCCAGCAGACAAACAGGGTCTGGAAACACCATATATTTT. Full variable domain (outside the CDR3, taken from reference TRBV28 and TRBJ1-3): DVKVTQSSRYLVKRTGEKVFLECVQDMDHENMFWYRQDPGLGLRLIYFSYDVKMKEKGDIPEGYSVSREKKERFSLILESASTNQTSMYLCASRQTGSGNTIYFGEGSWLTVV.

The chain is built from TRBV7-2 and TRBJ1-1; 9 nucleotides agree with TRBD1. J gave up 3 bases and V 5 bases, and 7 bases lay outside the gene matches. This CDR3 is built from 15 residues. CDR1 SGHTA and CDR2 FQGNSA come from the germline V gene. CDR3 DNA sequence: TGTGCCAGCAGCCCAGGACAGGGGAGGTACACTGAAGCTTTCTTT. This encodes CASSPGQGRYTEAFF. Full variable domain (rest looked up from reference TRBV7-2 and TRBJ1-1): GAGVSQSPSNKVTEKGKDVELRCDPISGHTALYWYRQSLGQGLEFLIYFQGNSAPDKSGLPSDRFSAERTGGSVSTLTIQRTQQEDSAVYLCASSPGQGRYTEAFFGQGTRLTVV.

This clone was seen once. V gene TRBV11-2 combines with J gene TRBJ2-1; D remains ambiguous. V lost 5 bases and J lost 10, with 18 bases in between. Per germline, CDR1 SGHAT and CDR2 FQNNGV. The CDR3 runs 14 residues. CDR3 nucleotides: TGTGCCAGCAGCGAACAATTACTTGATGGCGAGCAGTTCTTC. Translation gives CASSEQLLDGEQFF. Combining the CDR3 with reference TRBV11-2 and TRBJ2-1 gives the whole variable domain EAGVAQSPRYKIIEKRQSVAFWCNPISGHATLYWYQQILGQGPKLLIQFQNNGVVDDSQLPKDRFSAERLKGVDSTLKIQPAKLEDSAVYLCASSEQLLDGEQFFGPGTRLTVL.

The rearrangement joins TRBV18 to TRBJ2-7; D uncertain. V was shortened by 2 bases and J by 3 bases, with 8 bases between the two germline ends. Germline CDR1 KGHSH, CDR2 LQKENI. This CDR3 contains 13 residues. The CDR3 nucleotides read TGTGCCAGCTCACCAGGGCTGAGCTACGAGCAGTACTTC. It specifies CASSPGLSYEQYF.

The chain uses TRBV29-1 and TRBJ1-5; D is unclear. V was shortened by 4 bases and J by 2 bases, with 15 bases between the two germline ends. This CDR3 is built from 15 residues. Germline-derived CDR1 and CDR2 are SQVTM and ANQGSEA. The CDR3 DNA is TGCAGCGTTGCAGACGGAATTATTGGCAATCAGCCCCAGCATTTT. This gives the protein CSVADGIIGNQPQHF.

This chain connects TRBV9 to TRBJ2-3, with TRBD2 matching over 13 bases. Germline trimming cut 0 bases from V and 5 bases from J; bases unmatched to any gene: 3. The CDR3 loop spans 16 amino acids. Looked up from germline, CDR1 is SGDLS and CDR2 is YYNGEE. The CDR3 sequence is CASSVGTSGSQDTQYF. The CDR3 DNA follows: TGTGCCAGCAGCGTAGGGACTAGCGGGAGTCAAGATACGCAGTATTTT.

This clone appeared a few times. Distinct nucleotide sequences in the sample also encode this CDR3. The V call is TRBV6-5, the J call TRBJ1-3, with D tentatively TRBD1 (5 bases). From germline, CDR1 is MNHEY and CDR2 SVGAGI. This CDR3 has 15 amino acids. V lost 0 bases, J lost 1 base, and 7 bases lay in between. DNA for the CDR3: TGTGCCAGCAGTTACTCACCAGGGTCTGGAAACACCATATATTTT. This codes for CASSYSPGSGNTIYF.